This is a list of T cell receptor beta chains from one sample in a study of low-dose radiotherapy and immunotherapy resistance in tumors. TCRdb re-analysed the reads in MiXCR, keeping a single row per CDR3 protein. Among 65,000 to 100,000 distinct CDR3 sequences listed, roughly a sixth were seen once. The material sequenced was PBMCs, taken before treatment. These receptors all come from a male donor with prostate cancer. Each CDR3 is given with its conserved first and last residue. D genes are given only for firm matches. Size tells how often a clone was seen (once, few, many) or the class of an expanded clone, and some rows leave it out.

j_call d_call v_call clone_size cdr3_nt cdr3_aa
TRBJ2-5 TRBD1 TRBV3-1 many TGTGCCAGCAGCCCACCTCCCCGGACAGGGGATCAAGAGACCCAGTACTTC CASSPPPRTGDQETQYF
TRBJ2-7 . TRBV19 many TGTGCCAGTAGTATAGCCTCCGGGAACACCTACGAGCAGTACTTC CASSIASGNTYEQYF
TRBJ1-5 . TRBV6-2/TRBV6-3 many TGTGCCAGCAGTGAAGTAGCCGAGAATCAGCCCCAGCATTTT CASSEVAENQPQHF
TRBJ2-7 . TRBV11-2 many TGTGCCAGCAGCCTGCCGGGGGGCAGGAGGTACGAGCAGTACTTC CASSLPGGRRYEQYF
TRBJ1-2 TRBD1 TRBV6-1 many TGTGCCAGCAGTCGGGTGGACAGGGCGGAGGGCTACACCTTC CASSRVDRAEGYTF
TRBJ1-1 . TRBV15 few TGTGCCACCAGCAGAGGACGGGACTACGGTACTGAAGCTTTCTTT CATSRGRDYGTEAFF
TRBJ1-1 . TRBV7-2 many TGTGCCAGCAGCTTAGAGGCGGGGTGGACTGAAGCTTTCTTT CASSLEAGWTEAFF
TRBJ2-1 . TRBV14 many TGTGCCAGCAGCCAAGATGGGGGCGGTGAGCAGTTCTTC CASSQDGGGEQFF
TRBJ1-1 . TRBV5-6 many TGTGCCAGCAGCTCGGAGGGGGGCACTGAAGCTTTCTTT CASSSEGGTEAFF
TRBJ1-2 . TRBV6-2/TRBV6-3 many TGTGCCAGTGGGGCTTCGGGAAAGGCTACCTATGGCTACACCTTC CASGASGKATYGYTF
TRBJ2-5 . TRBV20-1 many TGCAGTGCTATAGACTCACAAAGGCAGACCCAGTACTTC CSAIDSQRQTQYF
TRBJ2-5 TRBD1 TRBV11-2 many TGTGCCAGCAGCTTCGGGACAGGGGTAAAAGAGACCCAGTACTTC CASSFGTGVKETQYF
TRBJ2-2 TRBD1 TRBV6-2/TRBV6-3 . TGTGCCAGCAGTTACTACAGGGGGCCGGGCACCGGGGAGCTGTTTTTT CASSYYRGPGTGELFF
TRBJ2-7 TRBD2 TRBV2 many TGTGCCAGCGAGTACGGACTAGCCCCCAACGAGCAGTACTTC CASEYGLAPNEQYF
TRBJ2-3 . TRBV30 many TGTGCCTGGAGTGTAAGCGCAGGCGTCCATACGCAGTATTTT CAWSVSAGVHTQYF
TRBJ2-2 TRBD2 TRBV4-1 . TGCGCCAGCAGACTAGCGGAAAACACCGGGGAGCTGTTTTTT CASRLAENTGELFF
TRBJ2-3 . TRBV27 many TGTGCCAGCAGCCCTAGGTCCAGGAGCACAGATACGCAGTATTTT CASSPRSRSTDTQYF
TRBJ2-2 . TRBV12-3/TRBV12-4 many TGTGCCAGCAGACCCCCACGAGACACCGGGGAGCTGTTTTTT CASRPPRDTGELFF
TRBJ2-2 . TRBV7-9 . TGTGCCAGCAGCCCCTTTGAGGCCGGGGAGCTGTTTTTT CASSPFEAGELFF
TRBJ2-1 . TRBV18 many TGTGCCAGCTCAACCCTCCGGGGGAGCTCCTACAATGAGCAGTTCTTC CASSTLRGSSYNEQFF
TRBJ1-1 TRBD1 TRBV7-3 many TGTGCCAGCAGCTCCTCAGGGGGGCACACTGAAGCTTTCTTT CASSSSGGHTEAFF
TRBJ2-3 . TRBV7-9 few TGTGCCAGCAGCTTAGTTTCAGGGTCCGGCACAGATACGCAGTATTTT CASSLVSGSGTDTQYF
TRBJ1-5 . TRBV30 many TGTGCCTGGACCCAAGGGTTTAGCAATCAGCCCCAGCATTTT CAWTQGFSNQPQHF
TRBJ2-1 . TRBV4-2 many TGTGCCAGCAGCCAAGCGGGGGGACAAAACAATGAGCAGTTCTTC CASSQAGGQNNEQFF
TRBJ2-5 . TRBV30 many TGTGCCTGGAGGGAGGGGAACGGAGAGACCCAGTACTTC CAWREGNGETQYF
TRBJ2-7 . TRBV3-1 many TGTGCCAGCAGCCAAATAGCCTACGAGCAGTACTTC CASSQIAYEQYF
TRBJ2-4 TRBD2 TRBV2 medium-sized TGTGCCAGCCGGACTAGCTCTGACCTCGGAGACGACATTCAGTACTTC CASRTSSDLGDDIQYF
TRBJ2-3 . TRBV6-4 many TGTGCCAGCAGTGACTCGGGCGTCGGGGATACGCAGTATTTT CASSDSGVGDTQYF
TRBJ2-5 TRBD2 TRBV20-1 many TGCAGTGCTGGGCCGGGCGGCGGGGGACCCCAAGAGACCCAGTACTTC CSAGPGGGGPQETQYF
TRBJ2-5 . TRBV18 . TGTGCCAGCTCAGACCGTACCCTAGGCCAAGAGACCCAGTACTTC CASSDRTLGQETQYF
TRBJ2-1 . TRBV7-6 many TGTGCCAGCAGCTTGGAGGGGCTGCGGGACTACAATGAGCAGTTCTTC CASSLEGLRDYNEQFF
TRBJ2-3 . TRBV7-9 many TGTGCCAGCAGCCCGACGCCGGGCCCTCCGTCGGACGATACGCAGTATTTT CASSPTPGPPSDDTQYF
TRBJ1-1 TRBD1 TRBV18 many TGTGCCAGCTCACCCCTAGGGACAGGGGGCACTGAAGCTTTCTTT CASSPLGTGGTEAFF
TRBJ2-2 . TRBV6-8 . TGTGCCAGCGGAGGGGGCGCGGTCACCGGGGAGCTGTTTTTT CASGGGAVTGELFF
TRBJ2-1 . TRBV20-1 many TGCAGTGCTCAAAAACCTCGGGGAAACAGAGATGAGCAGTTCTTC CSAQKPRGNRDEQFF
TRBJ2-3 . TRBV6-6 many TGTGCCAGCAGTTATTTAGGCGGGGGCCAAGATACGCAGTATTTT CASSYLGGGQDTQYF
TRBJ1-6 TRBD1 TRBV11-2 many TGTGCCAGCAGCCCCGCCAGGGGGAGTTCACCCCTCCACTTT CASSPARGSSPLHF
TRBJ1-1 . TRBV20-1 . TGCAGTGTTAGTTCAGGGCTGGGGAACACTGAAGCTTTCTTT CSVSSGLGNTEAFF
TRBJ2-5 . TRBV12-5 many TGTGCTAGTGGTTTGGCGGGGACCCAGTACTTC CASGLAGTQYF
TRBJ2-2 TRBD2 TRBV3-1 many TGTGCCACCTCCGCTAGCGGTAACACCGGGGAGCTGTTTTTT CATSASGNTGELFF
TRBJ1-5 . TRBV14 many TGTGCCAGCAGCCAAGGAGGAGGCGATCAGCCCCAGCATTTT CASSQGGGDQPQHF
TRBJ1-1 . TRBV7-9 many TGTGCCAGCAGCTTAGCCTTCGGTATGAACACTGAAGCTTTCTTT CASSLAFGMNTEAFF
TRBJ2-5 TRBD1 TRBV29-1 many TGCAGCGTTATACGAACAGGGGCGGAGACCCAGTACTTC CSVIRTGAETQYF
TRBJ2-5 TRBD1 TRBV29-1 many TGCAGCGTTGAGGGGACAGGGTCTAAGACCCAGTACTTC CSVEGTGSKTQYF
TRBJ1-2 TRBD1 TRBV3-1 many TGTGCCAGCAGCCAAGACCTCTCGGGACAGCAAGGCTACACCTTC CASSQDLSGQQGYTF
TRBJ2-1 . TRBV5-5 . TGTGCCAGCAGAGCGGAGACAGCTGGTTCCTACAATGAGCAGTTCTTC CASRAETAGSYNEQFF
TRBJ1-2 TRBD1 TRBV20-1 many TGCAGTGCTAGAGACTGGGACAGGGGATCCTATGGCTACACCTTC CSARDWDRGSYGYTF
TRBJ2-1 . TRBV6-2/TRBV6-3 many TGTGCCAGCATTCCGGATGGGGGGTACAATGAGCAGTTCTTC CASIPDGGYNEQFF
TRBJ1-6 . TRBV2 many TGTGCCAGCATCCCACCCCTCCACTTT CASIPPLHF
TRBJ2-7 . TRBV2 . TGTGCCAGCGTTTTGGAGGGTGGGTCCTACGAGCAGTACTTC CASVLEGGSYEQYF
TRBJ2-6 . TRBV27 . TGTGCCAGCGAAGTCTTCTCTGGGGCCAACGTCCTGACTTTC CASEVFSGANVLTF
TRBJ2-3 . TRBV5-6 many TGTGCCAGCAGCAAAATGCAGGGCACAGATACGCAGTATTTT CASSKMQGTDTQYF
TRBJ2-7 . TRBV7-2 . TGTGCCAGCAGCGAACAGGCGACCCTCTCCTACGAGCAGTACTTC CASSEQATLSYEQYF
TRBJ2-6 . TRBV7-3 many TGTGCCAGCAGCCCCTTCGGAGTACTGGGAGCTGGGGCCAACGTCCTGACTTTC CASSPFGVLGAGANVLTF